These 23 T cell receptor beta chains were all obtained from the same sample, sequenced in a study of vaccination and CD4 T cells after COVID-19. Their antigen targets remain unknown. Sequencing of the DNA from cultured CD4+ T cells was carried out with the Oncomine TCR Beta short-read assay. TCRdb reprocessed the PCR reads via MiXCR and lists one record per CDR3 protein. The table lists 2,500 to 3,500 distinct CDR3 sequences, 75% to 85% of them singletons. Treatment: approximately 10-day PBMC culture with coronavirus spike peptide pools or control peptides (ViraFEST assay). The source material was CD4+ T cells from blood, cultured in vitro. Every receptor here comes from a human donor who had recovered from COVID-19.

The rearrangement links TRBV15 to TRBJ2-7; D unresolved. The V end lost 3 bases, the J end lost 1 base, and 7 bases lay between the germline ends. Germline CDR1 reads LNHNV; CDR2 reads YYDKDF (reference sequence). The CDR3 has 13 amino acids. The DNA for the CDR3 is TGTGCCACCAGCAGCTCCAGTTCCTACGAGCAGTACTTC. Protein: CATSSSSSYEQYF.

The chain joins TRBV7-9 to TRBJ1-1; TRBD1 might be the D (5 bases). Germline CDR1 is SEHNR and CDR2 is FQNEAQ (reference sequence). Trimming took off 5 bases at V and 1 base at J, with 11 bases between the two ends. The CDR3 spans 14 residues. The DNA for the CDR3 is TGTGCCAGCAGCCTAAATGGGGCGAACACTGAAGCTTTCTTT. As protein: CASSLNGANTEAFF.

This rearrangement joins TRBV12-5 to TRBJ2-7, with D possibly matching TRBD2 (6 bases). This CDR3 is 19 amino acids long. The germline V and J ends were trimmed by 1 base and 3 bases, with 25 bases remaining between them. Germline CDR1 LGHNT, CDR2 FRNRAP. CDR3 in DNA: TGTGCTAGTGGTTTGGGACCCCCTGAGAGGAGGGGAGGTTTCTACGAGCAGTACTTC. This codes for CASGLGPPERRGGFYEQYF. The variable domain in full, completed from reference TRBV12-5 and TRBJ2-7, reads DARVTQTPRHKVTEMGQEVTMRCQPILGHNTVFWYRQTMMQGLELLAYFRNRAPLDDSGMPKDRFSAEMPDATLATLKIQPSEPRDSAVYFCASGLGPPERRGGFYEQYFGPGTRLTVT.

The CDR3 region is CAVLANTEAFF. The CDR3 DNA is TGTGCCGTCCTGGCCAACACTGAAGCTTTCTTT. The J gene is TRBJ1-1, the V gene TRBV18, with D hard to call. Germline loops: CDR1 KGHSH, CDR2 LQKENI. There are 11 residues in the CDR3. Trimming left V 11 bases short and J 2 bases short, with 9 bases between.

This chain connects TRBV2 to TRBJ1-6; D gene unclear. Germline lookup yields CDR1 SNHLY and CDR2 FYNNEI. V lost 2 bases and J lost 0, with 11 bases in between. The CDR3 is 17 amino acids. CDR3 region: CASSERTPSSYNSPLHF. Here the CDR3 DNA reads TGTGCCAGCAGTGAACGAACTCCGAGCTCCTATAATTCACCCCTCCACTTT. Full variable domain (rest looked up from reference TRBV2 and TRBJ1-6): EPEVTQTPSHQVTQMGQEVILRCVPISNHLYFYWYRQILGQKVEFLVSFYNNEISEKSEIFDDQFSVERPDGSNFTLKIRSTKLEDSAMYFCASSERTPSSYNSPLHFGNGTRLTVT.

By share, this clonotype counts as hyperexpanded. The J gene is TRBJ1-3, the V gene TRBV6-1; 10 positions match TRBD1. This CDR3 is built from 15 residues. CDR1 is MNHNS and CDR2 is SASEGT in the germline V gene. V dropped 6 bases and J dropped 0; count of bases not matched to a gene: 2. The CDR3 nucleotides read TGTGCCAGCAGGCGACAGGGGGCCTCTGGAAACACCATATATTTT. Translating it yields CASRRQGASGNTIYF.

V usage is TRBV2 and J usage is TRBJ1-1; no clear D gene. Germline V lookup: CDR1 SNHLY, CDR2 FYNNEI. The CDR3 spans 12 residues. V dropped 8 bases and J dropped 6 bases, with 13 bases sitting between them. CDR3 residues: CASRSGLSEAFF. CDR3 nucleotide sequence: TGTGCCAGCCGGTCGGGTCTGTCTGAAGCTTTCTTT.

This clonotype was counted only a few times. The genes are TRBV7-3 and TRBJ2-3, with TRBD1 matching 7 bases. The CDR3 runs to 18 residues. Losses at the gene ends were 3 bases for V and 0 bases for J; bases not matched to a gene: 12. Looked up from germline, CDR1 is SGHTA and CDR2 is FQGTGA. The DNA of the CDR3 is TGTGCCAGCAGCTTGGTACCCAGGACAGGTGCTAGCACAGATACGCAGTATTTT. Protein product: CASSLVPRTGASTDTQYF.

The V call is TRBV20-1, the J call TRBJ1-5; D gene uncertain. The V gene lost 2 bases and the J gene lost 5 bases, with 7 bases spanning the gap. CDR1 and CDR2 from the germline V gene are DFQATT and SNEGSKA (reference sequence). The CDR3 loop spans 12 amino acids. The CDR3 spells CSARRADQPQHF. The CDR3 region has the DNA TGCAGTGCTAGAAGGGCAGATCAGCCCCAGCATTTT.

This chain uses TRBV7-8 with TRBJ1-1; D not certain. The CDR3 spans 15 residues. Germline values: CDR1 SGHVS, CDR2 FQNEAQ. The V end was cut by 4 bases, the J end by 4 bases, with 16 bases between. CDR3 amino acids: CASSSLWVGPTEAFF. The DNA of the CDR3 is TGTGCCAGCAGCTCGCTGTGGGTAGGGCCCACTGAAGCTTTCTTT.

V is TRBV2 and J is TRBJ1-2, with D unclear. This CDR3 contains 12 residues. The V and J ends lost 5 bases and 4 bases respectively, with 8 bases between them. Germline V gene sequence: CDR1 SNHLY, CDR2 FYNNEI. CDR3 nucleotide sequence: TGTGCCAGCAGTCCCCGGGGCTATGGCTACACCTTC. Translated: CASSPRGYGYTF.

V gene TRBV27 combines with J gene TRBJ1-6, with D tentatively TRBD1 (6 bases). The germline V and J ends were trimmed by 3 bases and 5 bases, with 14 bases remaining between them. The CDR3 contains 16 residues. The V gene's germline CDR1 is MNHEY and CDR2 SMNVEV (reference sequence). The CDR3 sequence: CASSLAGGGNNSPLHF. For the CDR3, the DNA is TGTGCCAGCAGTTTGGCGGGGGGCGGAAATAATTCACCCCTCCACTTT.

Here the CDR3 reads CASSDTGTFPPRYEQYF. The CDR3, as DNA: TGTGCCAGTAGTGATACCGGGACATTCCCCCCACGCTACGAGCAGTACTTC. The chain uses TRBV19 and TRBJ2-7; tentative D call: TRBD1 (6 bases). V dropped 5 bases and J dropped 3 bases, with 23 bases sitting between them. CDR1 is LNHDA, CDR2 SQIVND, per germline (reference sequence). This CDR3 is 17 amino acids long.

The chain uses TRBV12-5 and TRBJ1-5; D remains ambiguous. The CDR3 has 14 residues. Between the trimmed V and J ends, which lost 5 bases and 7 bases, there was a span of 15 bases. Germline V gene lookup returns CDR1 LGHNT and CDR2 FRNRAP. CDR3 sequence reads: CASGLGRVVQPQHF. The CDR3 nucleotides are TGTGCTAGTGGTCTAGGACGGGTAGTACAGCCCCAGCATTTT.

The CDR3 protein is CASSEGQGIDYGYTF. The CDR3 DNA is TGTGCCAGCAGTGAAGGCCAGGGAATCGACTATGGCTACACCTTC. This chain uses TRBV2 with TRBJ1-2; D may be TRBD1 (5 bases). CDR1 is SNHLY, CDR2 FYNNEI, per germline. CDR3 length: 15 residues. V was trimmed by 1 base and J by 3 bases, leaving 12 bases between them.

The gene calls are TRBV20-1 and TRBJ1-5; unclear D gene. Germline CDR1 reads DFQATT; CDR2 reads SNEGSKA (reference sequence). With 1 base removed from V and 2 bases from J, the gap between germline ends came to 6 bases. CDR3 size: 13 residues. The CDR3 region has the DNA TGCAGTGCTAGAGCGCAGGGCAATCAGCCCCAGCATTTT. Translating gives CSARAQGNQPQHF.

This clonotype has only one observation. This chain uses TRBV6-1 with TRBJ2-1; 9 nucleotides align to TRBD2. The CDR3 runs to 15 residues. CDR1 MNHNS and CDR2 SASEGT come from the germline V gene. Germline trimming cut 2 bases from V and 7 bases from J; bases unmatched to any gene: 6. The CDR3 bases are TGTGCCAGCAGTGAAAGAGGACTAGCGTGGAATGAGCAGTTCTTC. It is translated as CASSERGLAWNEQFF.

This chain links TRBV30 with TRBJ1-5, with 7 bases lining up with TRBD1. The CDR3 is 13 residues long. The ends lost 1 base at V and 6 bases at J; junction bases unmatched: 3. The V gene's germline CDR1 is GTSNPN and CDR2 SVGIG (reference sequence). In DNA form, the CDR3 reads TGTGCCTGGAGTGCAGCAGGGGGTCAGCCCCAGCATTTT. This gives the protein CAWSAAGGQPQHF.

In its sample, this clonotype was seen a few times. The chain combines TRBV2 with TRBJ1-2; no clear D gene. Trimming left V 7 bases short and J 2 bases short, with 11 bases between. In germline, CDR1 is SNHLY, CDR2 FYNNEI. The CDR3 is 13 amino acids. The CDR3 reads CASKTQVNYGYTF. DNA for the CDR3: TGTGCCAGCAAAACCCAGGTCAACTATGGCTACACCTTC.

The chain joins TRBV25-1 to TRBJ2-2; tentatively, D is TRBD1 (6 bases). This CDR3 region has 14 residues. Trimming cost V 6 bases and J 1 base, with 9 bases left between them. CDR1 is MGHDK and CDR2 is SYGVNS in the germline V gene. The CDR3 DNA sequence: TGTGCCAGCAGGCCGGACAGGAACACCGGGGAGCTGTTTTTT. This gives the protein CASRPDRNTGELFF. The variable domain in full, completed from reference TRBV25-1 and TRBJ2-2, reads EADIYQTPRYLVIGTGKKITLECSQTMGHDKMYWYQQDPGMELHLIHYSYGVNSTEKGDLSSESTVSRIRTEHFPLTLESARPSHTSQYLCASRPDRNTGELFFGEGSRLTVL.

CDR3 nucleotides: TGTGCCAGCAGTCAACAGAGCTCTGGGGCCAACGTCCTGACTTTC. Residues: CASSQQSSGANVLTF. The chain recombines TRBV6-1 with TRBJ2-6; D uncertain. The germline V and J ends were trimmed by 5 bases and 0 bases, with 8 bases remaining between them. Germline-derived CDR1 and CDR2 are MNHNS and SASEGT. This CDR3 has 15 amino acids.

This chain links TRBV20-1 with TRBJ2-1, with 10 bases that match TRBD2. CDR1 is DFQATT, CDR2 SNEGSKA, per germline (reference sequence). V dropped 5 bases and J dropped 10; count of bases not matched to a gene: 17. The CDR3 covers 16 residues. The CDR3 here is CSADRAGGASQGEQFF. For the CDR3, the DNA is TGCAGTGCTGACCGAGCGGGGGGGGCCTCCCAGGGAGAGCAGTTCTTC.

As DNA, the CDR3 is TGTGCCTGGAGTAAGCCGACAGTGAATAATTCACCCCTCCACTTT. It encodes CAWSKPTVNNSPLHF. This rearrangement joins TRBV30 to TRBJ1-6; possibly TRBD1 for D (5 bases). The CDR3 covers 15 residues. V was trimmed by 2 bases and J by 5 bases, leaving 13 bases between them. CDR1 and CDR2 (germline): GTSNPN, SVGIG (reference sequence). Variable domain in full (rest from reference TRBV30 and TRBJ1-6): SQTIHQWPATLVQPVGSPLSLECTVEGTSNPNLYWYRQAAGRGLQLLFYSVGIGQISSEVPQNLSASRPQDRQFILSSKKLLLSDSGFYLCAWSKPTVNNSPLHFGNGTRLTVT.